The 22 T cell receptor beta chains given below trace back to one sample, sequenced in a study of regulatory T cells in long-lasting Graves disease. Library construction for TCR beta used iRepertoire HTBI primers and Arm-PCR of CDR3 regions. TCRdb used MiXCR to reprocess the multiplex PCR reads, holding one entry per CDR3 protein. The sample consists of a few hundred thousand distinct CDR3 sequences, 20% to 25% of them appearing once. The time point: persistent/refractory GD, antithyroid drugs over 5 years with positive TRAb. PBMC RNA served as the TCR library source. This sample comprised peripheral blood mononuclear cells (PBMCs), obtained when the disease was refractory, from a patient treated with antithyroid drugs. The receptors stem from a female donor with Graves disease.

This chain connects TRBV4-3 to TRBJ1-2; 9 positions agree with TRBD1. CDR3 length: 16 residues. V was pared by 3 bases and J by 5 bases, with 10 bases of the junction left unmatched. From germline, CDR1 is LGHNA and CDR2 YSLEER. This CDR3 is CASSQDGTGREYGYTF. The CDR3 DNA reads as TGCGCCAGCAGCCAGGACGGGACAGGGCGAGAGTATGGCTACACCTTC.

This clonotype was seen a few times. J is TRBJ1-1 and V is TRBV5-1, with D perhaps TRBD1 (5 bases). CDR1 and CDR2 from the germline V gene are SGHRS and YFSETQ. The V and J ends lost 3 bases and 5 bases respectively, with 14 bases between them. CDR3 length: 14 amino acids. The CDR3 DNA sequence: TGCGCCAGCAGCTCCTCTTGGGGGAAAACTGAAGCTTTCTTT. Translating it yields CASSSSWGKTEAFF.

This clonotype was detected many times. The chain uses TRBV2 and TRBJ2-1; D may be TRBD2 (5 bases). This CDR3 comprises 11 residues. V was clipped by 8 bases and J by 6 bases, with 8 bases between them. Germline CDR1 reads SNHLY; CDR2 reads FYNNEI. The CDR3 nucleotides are TGTGCCAGCCTGCGGGTCAATGAGCAGTTCTTC. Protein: CASLRVNEQFF.

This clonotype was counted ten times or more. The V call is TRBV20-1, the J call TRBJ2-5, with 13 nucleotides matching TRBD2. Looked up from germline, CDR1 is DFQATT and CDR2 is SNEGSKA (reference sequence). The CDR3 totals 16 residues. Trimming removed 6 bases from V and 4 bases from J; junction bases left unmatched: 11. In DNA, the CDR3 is TGCAGTGCGCCACATTGGACTAGCGGGAGTAGAGAGACCCAGTACTTC. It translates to CSAPHWTSGSRETQYF.

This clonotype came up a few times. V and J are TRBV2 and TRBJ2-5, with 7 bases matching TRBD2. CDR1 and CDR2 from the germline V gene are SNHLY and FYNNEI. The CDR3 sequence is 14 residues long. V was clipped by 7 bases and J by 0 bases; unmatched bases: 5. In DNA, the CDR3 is TGTGCCAGCAATATAGCGGGCAACCAAGAGACCCAGTACTTC. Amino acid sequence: CASNIAGNQETQYF. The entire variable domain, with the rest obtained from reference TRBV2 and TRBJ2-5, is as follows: EPEVTQTPSHQVTQMGQEVILRCVPISNHLYFYWYRQILGQKVEFLVSFYNNEISEKSEIFDDQFSVERPDGSNFTLKIRSTKLEDSAMYFCASNIAGNQETQYFGPGTRLLVL.

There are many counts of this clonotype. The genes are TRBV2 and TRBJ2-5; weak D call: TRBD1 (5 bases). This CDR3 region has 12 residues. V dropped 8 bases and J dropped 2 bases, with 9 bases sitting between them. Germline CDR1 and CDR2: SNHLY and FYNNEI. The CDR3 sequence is CASGALQETQYF. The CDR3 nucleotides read TGTGCCAGCGGGGCCTTACAAGAGACCCAGTACTTC.

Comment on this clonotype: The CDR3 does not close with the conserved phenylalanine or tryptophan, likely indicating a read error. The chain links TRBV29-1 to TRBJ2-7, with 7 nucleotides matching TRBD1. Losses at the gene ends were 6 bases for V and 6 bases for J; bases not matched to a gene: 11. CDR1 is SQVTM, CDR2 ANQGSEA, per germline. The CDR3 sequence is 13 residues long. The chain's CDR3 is CSVAKTGVTEQYL. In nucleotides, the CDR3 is TGCAGCGTAGCCAAAACAGGGGTTACCGAGCAGTACCTC.

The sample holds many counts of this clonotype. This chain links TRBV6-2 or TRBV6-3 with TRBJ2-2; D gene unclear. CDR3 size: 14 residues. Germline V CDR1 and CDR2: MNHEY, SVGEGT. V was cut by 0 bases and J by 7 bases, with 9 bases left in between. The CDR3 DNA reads TGTGCCAGCAGTTACTCTTATGGGAACGGGGAGCTGTTTTTT. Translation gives CASSYSYGNGELFF.

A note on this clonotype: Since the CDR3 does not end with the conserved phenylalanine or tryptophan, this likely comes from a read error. The DNA of the CDR3 is TGTGCCAGCAGTTTAGAGGGATCCTATGGCTACACCCTC. This sequence encodes CASSLEGSYGYTL. This chain uses TRBV28 with TRBJ1-2; the D is unclear. The germline CDR1 and CDR2 sequences are MDHEN and SYDVKM. The V gene lost 2 bases and the J gene lost 4 bases, with 8 bases spanning the gap. The CDR3 is 13 amino acids.

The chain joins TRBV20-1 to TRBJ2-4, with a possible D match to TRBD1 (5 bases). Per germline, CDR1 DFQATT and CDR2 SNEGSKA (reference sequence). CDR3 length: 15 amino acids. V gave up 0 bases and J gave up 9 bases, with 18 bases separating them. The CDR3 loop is CSARDHLQGNTIQYF. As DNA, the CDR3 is TGCAGTGCTAGAGATCATTTGCAGGGTAATACCATTCAGTACTTC.

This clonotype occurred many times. As DNA, the CDR3 is TGCAGCGTTGTGTTAGCATTGGAGACCCAGTACTTC. This codes for CSVVLALETQYF. The rearrangement links TRBV29-1 to TRBJ2-5; no clear D gene. V was cut by 4 bases and J by 5 bases, with 11 bases left in between. The germline V gene encodes CDR1 SQVTM and CDR2 ANQGSEA. This CDR3 is 12 amino acids long.

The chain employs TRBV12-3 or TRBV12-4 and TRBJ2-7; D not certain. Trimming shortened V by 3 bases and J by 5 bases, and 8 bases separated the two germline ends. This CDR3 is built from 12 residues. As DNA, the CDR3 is TGTGCCAGCAGTTTGGACGAGAACGAGCAGTACTTC. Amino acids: CASSLDENEQYF.

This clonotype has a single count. CDR3 nucleotides: TGTGCCTGGAGTGCGGGAATACATCAGCCCCAGCATTTT. Translated: CAWSAGIHQPQHF. J is TRBJ1-5 and V is TRBV30; D not certain. Trimming pared 1 base from V and 5 bases from J, leaving 9 bases between. CDR3 length equals 13 residues. The germline CDR1 and CDR2 sequences are GTSNPN and SVGIG (reference sequence).

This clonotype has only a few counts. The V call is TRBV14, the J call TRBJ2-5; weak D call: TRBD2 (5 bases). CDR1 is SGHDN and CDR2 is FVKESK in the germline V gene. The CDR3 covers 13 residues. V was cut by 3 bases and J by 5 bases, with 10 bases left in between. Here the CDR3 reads CASSHHSGETQYF. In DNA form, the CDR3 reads TGTGCCAGCAGCCACCACTCGGGGGAGACCCAGTACTTC.

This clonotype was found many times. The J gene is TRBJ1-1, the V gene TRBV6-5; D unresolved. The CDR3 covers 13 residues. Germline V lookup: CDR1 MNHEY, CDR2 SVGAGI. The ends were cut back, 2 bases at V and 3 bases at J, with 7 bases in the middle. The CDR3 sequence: CASSYGGYTEAFF. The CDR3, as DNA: TGTGCCAGCAGTTACGGCGGATACACTGAAGCTTTCTTT.

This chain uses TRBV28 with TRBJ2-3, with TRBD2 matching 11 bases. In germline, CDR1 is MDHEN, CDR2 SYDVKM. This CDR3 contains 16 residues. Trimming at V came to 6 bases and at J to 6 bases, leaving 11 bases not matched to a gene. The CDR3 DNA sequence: TGTGCCAGCAGCCCACGTAGCGGGAGGGCCAGCGATACGCAGTATTTT. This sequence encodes CASSPRSGRASDTQYF.

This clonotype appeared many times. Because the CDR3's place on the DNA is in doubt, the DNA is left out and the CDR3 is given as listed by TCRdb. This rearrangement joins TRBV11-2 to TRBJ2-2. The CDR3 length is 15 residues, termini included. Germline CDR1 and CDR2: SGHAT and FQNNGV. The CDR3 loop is CASSLGFCYSGSCFF.

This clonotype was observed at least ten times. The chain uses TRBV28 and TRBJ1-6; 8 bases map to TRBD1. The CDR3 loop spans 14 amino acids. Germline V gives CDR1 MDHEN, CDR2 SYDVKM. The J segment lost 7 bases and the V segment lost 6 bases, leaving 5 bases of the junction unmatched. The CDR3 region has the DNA TGTGCCAGCAGCTGGACAGGGAAAAATTCACCCCTCCACTTT. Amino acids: CASSWTGKNSPLHF. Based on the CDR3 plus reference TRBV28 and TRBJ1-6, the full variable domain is DVKVTQSSRYLVKRTGEKVFLECVQDMDHENMFWYRQDPGLGLRLIYFSYDVKMKEKGDIPEGYSVSREKKERFSLILESASTNQTSMYLCASSWTGKNSPLHFGNGTRLTVT.

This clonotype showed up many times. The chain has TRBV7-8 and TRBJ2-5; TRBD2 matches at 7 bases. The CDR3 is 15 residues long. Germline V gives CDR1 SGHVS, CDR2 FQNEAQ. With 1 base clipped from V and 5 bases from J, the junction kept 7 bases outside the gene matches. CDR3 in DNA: TGTGCCAGCAGCTTAGAAGCGAGCGGGATTGAGACCCAGTACTTC. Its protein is CASSLEASGIETQYF.

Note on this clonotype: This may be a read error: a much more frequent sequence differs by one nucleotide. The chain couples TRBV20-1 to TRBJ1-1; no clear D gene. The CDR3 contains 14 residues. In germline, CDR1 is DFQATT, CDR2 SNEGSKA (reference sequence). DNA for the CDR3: TGCAATGCTAGAGTCCTCACGATAAACACTGAAGCTTTCTTT. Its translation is CNARVLTINTEAFF.

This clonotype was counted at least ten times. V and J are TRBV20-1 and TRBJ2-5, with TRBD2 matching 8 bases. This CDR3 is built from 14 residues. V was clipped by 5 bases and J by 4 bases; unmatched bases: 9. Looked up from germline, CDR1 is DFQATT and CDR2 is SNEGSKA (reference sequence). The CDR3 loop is CSAPPALAGETQYF. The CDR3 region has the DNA TGCAGTGCTCCCCCGGCGCTAGCGGGAGAGACCCAGTACTTC.

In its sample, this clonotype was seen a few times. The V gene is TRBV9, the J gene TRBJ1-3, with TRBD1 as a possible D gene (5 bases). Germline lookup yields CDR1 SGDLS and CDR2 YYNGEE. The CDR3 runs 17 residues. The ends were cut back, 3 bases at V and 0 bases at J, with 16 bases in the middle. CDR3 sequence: CASSAGGTAYSGNTIYF. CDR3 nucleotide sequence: TGTGCCAGCAGCGCGGGGGGGACTGCCTACTCTGGAAACACCATATATTTT.